This TCR beta chain was identified in a study of cytomegalovirus exposure and HLA in healthy donors. A few counts support this clone. J was trimmed by 0 bases and V by 5 bases; bases with no gene match: 6. Germline V lookup: CDR1 LGHNA, CDR2 YNFKEQ. The CDR3 loop spans 16 amino acids. At collection, donors were nominally healthy, but unrecorded immune exposures were probable. PCR employed 60 Vbeta and 13 Jbeta primers. Profiled with immunoSEQ multiplex PCR; TCRdb holds only in-frame clones, not every one. The profile shows roughly 180,000 clones, approximately 77% of them singletons. The TCR sequence derives from a female donor in good health and CMV-seronegative. Sequenced input: PBMCs. The V gene is TRBV4-2, the J gene TRBJ2-3; the match to TRBD2 covers 9 bases. The chain's CDR3 is CASSETGTSSTDTQYF. The CDR3 nucleotides read TGTGCCAGCAGCGAGACCGGGACTAGCAGCACAGATACGCAGTATTTT.